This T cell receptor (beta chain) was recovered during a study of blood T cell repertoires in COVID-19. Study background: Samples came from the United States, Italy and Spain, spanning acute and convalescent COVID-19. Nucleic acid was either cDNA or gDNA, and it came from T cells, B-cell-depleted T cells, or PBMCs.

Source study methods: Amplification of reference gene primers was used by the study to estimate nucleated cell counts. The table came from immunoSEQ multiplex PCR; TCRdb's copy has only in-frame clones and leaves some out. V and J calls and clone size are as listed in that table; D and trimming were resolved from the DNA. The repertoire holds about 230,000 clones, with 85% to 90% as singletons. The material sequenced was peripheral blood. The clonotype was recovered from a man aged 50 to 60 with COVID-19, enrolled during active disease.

The CDR3 spells CATNTGGLSAKNIQYF. CDR3 DNA: TGTGCCACCAATACGGGGGGCCTTAGTGCCAAAAACATTCAGTACTTC. The rearrangement links TRBV2 to TRBJ2-4; a possible D gene is TRBD2 (7 bases). Germline loops: CDR1 SNHLY, CDR2 FYNNEI. V lost 10 bases and J lost 1, with 20 bases in between. The CDR3 spans 16 residues. The full variable domain, in which reference TRBV2 and TRBJ2-4 provide the parts outside the CDR3, is EPEVTQTPSHQVTQMGQEVILRCVPISNHLYFYWYRQILGQKVEFLVSFYNNEISEKSEIFDDQFSVERPDGSNFTLKIRSTKLEDSAMYFCATNTGGLSAKNIQYFGAGTRLSVL.